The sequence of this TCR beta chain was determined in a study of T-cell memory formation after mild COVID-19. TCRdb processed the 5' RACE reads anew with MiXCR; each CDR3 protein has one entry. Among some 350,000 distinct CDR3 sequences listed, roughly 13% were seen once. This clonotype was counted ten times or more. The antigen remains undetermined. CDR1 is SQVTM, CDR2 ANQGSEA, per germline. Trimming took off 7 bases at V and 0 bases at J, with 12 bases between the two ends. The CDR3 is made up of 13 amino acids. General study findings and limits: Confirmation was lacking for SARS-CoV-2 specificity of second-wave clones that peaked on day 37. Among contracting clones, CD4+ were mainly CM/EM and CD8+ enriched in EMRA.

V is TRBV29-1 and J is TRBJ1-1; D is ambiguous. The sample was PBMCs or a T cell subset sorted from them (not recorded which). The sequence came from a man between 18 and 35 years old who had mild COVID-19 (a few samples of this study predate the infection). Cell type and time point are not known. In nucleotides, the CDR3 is TGCAGCGGGTATAAGTTGATGAACACTGAAGCTTTCTTT. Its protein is CSGYKLMNTEAFF.